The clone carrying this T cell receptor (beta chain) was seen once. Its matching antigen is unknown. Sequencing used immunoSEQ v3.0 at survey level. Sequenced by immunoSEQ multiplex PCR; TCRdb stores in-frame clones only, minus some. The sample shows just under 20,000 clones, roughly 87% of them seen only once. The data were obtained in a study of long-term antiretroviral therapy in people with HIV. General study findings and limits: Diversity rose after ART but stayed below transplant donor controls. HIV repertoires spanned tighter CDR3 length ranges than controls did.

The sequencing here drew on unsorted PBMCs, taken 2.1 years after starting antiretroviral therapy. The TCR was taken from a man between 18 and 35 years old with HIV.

The CDR3 DNA reads as TGTGCCAGCAGCGAGGTTCCGAACAATGAGCAGTTCTTC. Encoded protein: CASSEVPNNEQFF. The chain has TRBV5-6 and TRBJ2-1; no firm D call. The CDR3 contains 13 residues. The V end lost 4 bases, the J end lost 5 bases, and 10 bases lay between the germline ends. CDR1 and CDR2 (germline): SGHDT, YYEEEE.